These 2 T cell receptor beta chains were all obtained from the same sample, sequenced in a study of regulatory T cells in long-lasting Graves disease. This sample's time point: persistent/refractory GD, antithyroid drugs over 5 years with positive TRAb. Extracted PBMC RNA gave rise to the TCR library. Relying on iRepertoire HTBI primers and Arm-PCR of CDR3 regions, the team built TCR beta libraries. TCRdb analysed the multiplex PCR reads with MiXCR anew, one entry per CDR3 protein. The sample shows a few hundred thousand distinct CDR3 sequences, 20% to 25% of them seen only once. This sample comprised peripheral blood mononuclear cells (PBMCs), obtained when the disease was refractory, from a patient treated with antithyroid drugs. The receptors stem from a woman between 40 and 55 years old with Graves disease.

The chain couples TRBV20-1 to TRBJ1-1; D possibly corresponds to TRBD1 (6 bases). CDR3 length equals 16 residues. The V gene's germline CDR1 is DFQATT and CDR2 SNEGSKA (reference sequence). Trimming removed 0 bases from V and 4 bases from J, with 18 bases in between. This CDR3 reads CSARDLGAARITEAFF. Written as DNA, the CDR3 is TGCAGTGCTAGAGATCTGGGGGCCGCCCGGATCACTGAAGCTTTCTTT.

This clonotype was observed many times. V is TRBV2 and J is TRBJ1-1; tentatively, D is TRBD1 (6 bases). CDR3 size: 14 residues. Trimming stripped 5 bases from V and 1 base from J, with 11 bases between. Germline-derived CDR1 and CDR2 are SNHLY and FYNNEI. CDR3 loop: CASSNTGSNTEAFF. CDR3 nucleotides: TGTGCCAGCAGTAATACAGGGTCGAACACTGAAGCTTTCTTT.